A single sample is the source of the 8 T cell receptor beta chains below, sequenced in a study of response to subunit inactivated influenza vaccine. Via MiXCR, TCRdb re-called the RT-PCR reads, giving one row per CDR3 protein. The table lists some 480,000 distinct CDR3 sequences, approximately 9.9% of them singletons. The source was PBMCs from blood, collected 45 days after vaccination. The receptors were gathered from a man aged 45-60 years who received an inactivated influenza vaccine.

Only a few counts were recorded for this clonotype. The chain employs TRBV29-1 and TRBJ2-2; 8 bases match TRBD1. The CDR3 spans 15 residues. The V and J ends lost 6 bases and 2 bases, in that order; junction bases with no gene match: 8. In germline, CDR1 is SQVTM, CDR2 ANQGSEA. This chain's CDR3 is CSVRTGMGNTGELFF. Written as DNA, the CDR3 is TGCAGCGTCCGGACAGGGATGGGTAACACCGGGGAGCTGTTTTTT.

This clonotype was counted at least ten times. This chain links TRBV20-1 with TRBJ2-7; a weak D match, TRBD1 (7 bases). CDR3 length: 14 residues. Germline CDR1 reads DFQATT; CDR2 reads SNEGSKA (reference sequence). The ends were cut back, 4 bases at V and 2 bases at J, with 15 bases in the middle. CDR3 amino acids: CSAIRTGGTYEQYF. The CDR3, as DNA: TGCAGTGCTATTCGGACAGGCGGGACCTACGAGCAGTACTTC.

The chain couples TRBV5-6 to TRBJ2-4; D gene unclear. CDR1 SGHDT and CDR2 YYEEEE come from the germline V gene. V lost 1 base, J lost 4 bases, and 9 bases lay in between. This CDR3 is built from 14 residues. DNA for the CDR3: TGTGCCAGCAGCTTGATGATCCTTAAAAACATTCAGTACTTC. Protein: CASSLMILKNIQYF.

The chain recombines TRBV7-3 with TRBJ2-1; D may be TRBD2 (6 bases). The CDR3 is 15 amino acids. The V end lost 4 bases, the J end lost 0 bases, and 10 bases lay between the germline ends. Germline V gene data show CDR1 as SGHTA and CDR2 as FQGTGA. The CDR3, as DNA: TGTGCCAGCAGCTCCCGAGCGGGCTCCTACAATGAGCAGTTCTTC. It translates to CASSSRAGSYNEQFF.

The J gene is TRBJ2-3, the V gene TRBV3-1, with no clear D. The CDR3 consists of 15 residues. Germline CDR1 reads LGHDT; CDR2 reads YNNKEL (reference sequence). Trimming pared 1 base from V and 2 bases from J, leaving 10 bases between. The CDR3 DNA reads as TGTGCCAGCAGCCAAGGGGTGGGATTCACAGATACGCAGTATTTT. Its translation is CASSQGVGFTDTQYF.

In this sample, this clonotype turned up a few times. The V gene is TRBV20-1, the J gene TRBJ2-1; 8 nucleotides match TRBD2. CDR1 is DFQATT and CDR2 is SNEGSKA in the germline V gene (reference sequence). The CDR3 contains 16 residues. V lost 1 base to trimming and J lost 3 bases; unmatched junction nucleotides: 8. CDR3 nucleotide sequence: TGCAGTGCTAGAGCCGGGAGGGCAGGAAACTACAATGAGCAGTTCTTC. Protein product: CSARAGRAGNYNEQFF.

The genes are TRBV11-3 and TRBJ2-1; 7 positions agree with TRBD1. CDR1 and CDR2 (germline): SGHNT, YENEEA. With 6 bases clipped from V and 11 bases from J, the junction kept 10 bases outside the gene matches. This CDR3 is 13 amino acids long. This CDR3 reads CASSPRQGYKQFF. Here the CDR3 DNA reads TGTGCCAGCAGTCCTAGACAGGGCTACAAGCAGTTCTTC.

The chain carries TRBV5-1 and TRBJ1-4, with 9 bases identical to TRBD1. The CDR3 runs to 13 residues. Germline V gene sequence: CDR1 SGHRS, CDR2 YFSETQ. The junction had 3 bases not matched to a gene; V was cut back by 4 bases and J by 8 bases. The CDR3 protein is CASSEQGAEKLFF. In DNA, the CDR3 is TGCGCCAGCAGCGAACAGGGGGCGGAAAAACTGTTTTTT.